This TCR beta chain emerged from a study of blood T cells in healthy people across ages. V shed 5 bases and J 7 bases; nucleotides not matched to a gene: 5. Germline V gene data show CDR1 as SEHNR and CDR2 as FQNEAQ (reference sequence). The CDR3 has 13 residues. It was with a sample-barcoded 5' primer and a J-beta primer mix that a second PCR of about 6 to 12 cycles was run. TCRdb independently ran MiXCR on the 5' RACE reads; one entry per CDR3 protein. This sample carries over 1.5 million distinct CDR3 sequences, approximately 50% of them seen once, and the ten largest clones take over 2%. The sample comprised blood. The receptor was isolated from a woman between 40 and 55 years old in good health. V usage is TRBV7-9 and J usage is TRBJ1-5, with 7 bases matching TRBD1. The CDR3 is CASSTGDRQPQHF. Written as DNA, the CDR3 is TGTGCCAGCAGCACAGGGGACCGACAGCCCCAGCATTTT.